This T cell receptor beta chain is from a study of T cell repertoires in cytomegalovirus infection. Study context: Public TCR beta signatures marked donors with CMV infection and the matching HLA. Study-level results: Dominating the ex vivo response were TCR beta clonotypes that were CMV-specific and HLA-C-restricted. Using cumulative public TCR beta family frequency, the authors identified those who carried CMV together with the relevant HLA.

TCRdb analysed the reads with MiXCR anew, one entry per CDR3 protein. The profile shows around 210,000 distinct CDR3 sequences, approximately 6.7% of them singletons. The V end was cut by 3 bases, the J end by 0 bases, with 5 bases between. From germline, CDR1 is DFQATT and CDR2 SNEGSKA (reference sequence). CDR3 length: 13 residues. As to this clonotype: Its antigen is not identified.

The sequence came from a human donor in good health (CMV status not recorded). Some clones in this sample may be carry-over from other donors' samples. J is TRBJ1-4 and V is TRBV20-1; D unresolved. Sequencing input: PBMCs. Here the CDR3 reads CSASRATNEKLFF. The CDR3 DNA follows: TGCAGTGCTAGTAGGGCAACTAATGAAAAACTGTTTTTT.